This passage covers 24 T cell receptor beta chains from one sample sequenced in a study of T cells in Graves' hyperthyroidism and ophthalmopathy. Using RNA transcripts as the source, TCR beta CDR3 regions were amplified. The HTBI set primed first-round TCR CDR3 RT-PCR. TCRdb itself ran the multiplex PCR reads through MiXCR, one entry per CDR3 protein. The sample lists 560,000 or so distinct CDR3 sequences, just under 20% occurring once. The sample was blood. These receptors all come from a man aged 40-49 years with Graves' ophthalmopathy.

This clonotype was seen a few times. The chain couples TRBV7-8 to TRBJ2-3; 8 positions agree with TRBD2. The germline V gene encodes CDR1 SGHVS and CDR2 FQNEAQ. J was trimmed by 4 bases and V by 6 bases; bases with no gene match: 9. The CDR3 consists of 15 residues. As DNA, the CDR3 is TGTGCCAGCAGGCCCGGACTAGCTTTTCCAGATACGCAGTATTTT. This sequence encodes CASRPGLAFPDTQYF. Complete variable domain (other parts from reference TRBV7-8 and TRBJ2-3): GAGVSQSPRYKVAKRGQDVALRCDPISGHVSLFWYQQALGQGPEFLTYFQNEAQLDKSGLPSDRFFAERPEGSVSTLKIQRTQQEDSAVYLCASRPGLAFPDTQYFGPGTRLTVL.

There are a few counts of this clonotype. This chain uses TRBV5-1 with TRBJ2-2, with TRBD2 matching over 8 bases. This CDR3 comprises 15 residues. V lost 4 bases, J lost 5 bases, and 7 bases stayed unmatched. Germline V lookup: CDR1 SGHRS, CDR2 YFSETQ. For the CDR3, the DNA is TGCGCCAGCAGCAGGGGAGCGGGAGCGACCGGGGAGCTGTTTTTT. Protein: CASSRGAGATGELFF.

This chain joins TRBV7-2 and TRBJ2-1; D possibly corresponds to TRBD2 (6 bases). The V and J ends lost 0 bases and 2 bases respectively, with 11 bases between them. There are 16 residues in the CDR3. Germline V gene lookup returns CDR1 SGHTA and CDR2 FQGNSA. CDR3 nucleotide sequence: TGTGCCAGCAGCTTAGCGACCGGCGGGGCCTACAATGAGCAGTTCTTC. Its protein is CASSLATGGAYNEQFF.

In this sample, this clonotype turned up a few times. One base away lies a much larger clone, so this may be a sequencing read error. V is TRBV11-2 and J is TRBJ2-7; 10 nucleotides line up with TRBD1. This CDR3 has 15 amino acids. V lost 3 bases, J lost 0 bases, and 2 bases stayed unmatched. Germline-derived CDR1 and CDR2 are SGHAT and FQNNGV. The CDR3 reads CASSFGTGVSYEQYF. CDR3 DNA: TGTGCCAGCAGCTTCGGGACAGGGGTCTCCTACGAGCAGTACTTC.

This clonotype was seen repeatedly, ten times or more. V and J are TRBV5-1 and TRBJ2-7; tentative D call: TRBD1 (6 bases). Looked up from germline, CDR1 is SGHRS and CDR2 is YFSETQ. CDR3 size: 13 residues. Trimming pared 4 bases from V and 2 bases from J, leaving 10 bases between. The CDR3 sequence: CASSMGQTYEQYF. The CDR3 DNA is TGCGCCAGCAGCATGGGACAAACCTACGAGCAGTACTTC. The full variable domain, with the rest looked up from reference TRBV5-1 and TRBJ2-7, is KAGVTQTPRYLIKTRGQQVTLSCSPISGHRSVSWYQQTPGQGLQFLFEYFSETQRNKGNFPGRFSGRQFSNSRSEMNVSTLELGDSALYLCASSMGQTYEQYFGPGTRLTVT.

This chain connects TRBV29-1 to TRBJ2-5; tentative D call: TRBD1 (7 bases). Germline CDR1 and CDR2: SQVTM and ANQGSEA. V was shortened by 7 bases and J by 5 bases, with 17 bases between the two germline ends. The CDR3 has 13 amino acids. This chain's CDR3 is CSDRQGGPETQYF. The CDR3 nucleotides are TGCAGCGACAGACAGGGAGGTCCGGAGACCCAGTACTTC. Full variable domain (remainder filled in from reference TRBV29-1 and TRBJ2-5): SAVISQKPSRDICQRGTSLTIQCQVDSQVTMMFWYRQQPGQSLTLIATANQGSEATYESGFVIDKFPISRPNLTFSTLTVSNMSPEDSSIYLCSDRQGGPETQYFGPGTRLLVL.

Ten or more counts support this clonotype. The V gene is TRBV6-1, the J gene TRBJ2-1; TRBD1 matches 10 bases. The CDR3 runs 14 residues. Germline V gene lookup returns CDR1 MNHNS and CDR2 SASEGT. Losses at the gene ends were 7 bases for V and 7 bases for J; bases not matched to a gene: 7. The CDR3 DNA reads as TGTGCCAGCACCCTGGGACAGGGGAAAAATGAGCAGTTCTTC. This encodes CASTLGQGKNEQFF.

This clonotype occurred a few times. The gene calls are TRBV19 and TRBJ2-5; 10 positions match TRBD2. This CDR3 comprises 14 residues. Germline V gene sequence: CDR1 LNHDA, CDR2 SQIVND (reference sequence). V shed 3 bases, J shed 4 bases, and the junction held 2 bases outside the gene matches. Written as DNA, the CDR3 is TGTGCCAGTAGTATGTTAGCGGGAGGAGAGACCCAGTACTTC. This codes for CASSMLAGGETQYF.

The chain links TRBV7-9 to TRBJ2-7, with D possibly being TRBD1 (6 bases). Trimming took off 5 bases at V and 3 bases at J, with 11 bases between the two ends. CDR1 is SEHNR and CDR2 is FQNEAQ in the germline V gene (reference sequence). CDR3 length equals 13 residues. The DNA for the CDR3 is TGTGCCAGCAGCACCGGGACACTCTACGAGCAGTACTTC. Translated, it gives CASSTGTLYEQYF.

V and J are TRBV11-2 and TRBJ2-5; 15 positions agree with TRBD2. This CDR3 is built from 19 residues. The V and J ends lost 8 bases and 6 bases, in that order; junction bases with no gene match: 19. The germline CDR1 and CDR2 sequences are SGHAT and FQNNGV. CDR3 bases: TGTGCCAGCGGATACCCCCCTACCGGGACTAGCGGGGGGTGGAAGACCCAGTACTTC. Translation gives CASGYPPTGTSGGWKTQYF.

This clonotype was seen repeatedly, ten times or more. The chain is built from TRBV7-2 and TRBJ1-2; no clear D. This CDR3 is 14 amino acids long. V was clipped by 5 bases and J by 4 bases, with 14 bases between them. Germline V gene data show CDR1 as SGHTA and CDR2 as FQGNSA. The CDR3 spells CASSLKTRGYGYTF. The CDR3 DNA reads TGTGCCAGCAGCCTCAAGACGAGAGGCTATGGCTACACCTTC.

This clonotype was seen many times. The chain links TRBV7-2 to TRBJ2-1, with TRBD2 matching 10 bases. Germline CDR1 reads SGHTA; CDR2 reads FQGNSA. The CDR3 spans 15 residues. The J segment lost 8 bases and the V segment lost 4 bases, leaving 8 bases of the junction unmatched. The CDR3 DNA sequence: TGTGCCAGCAGCTCTAGCGGGAGAGGTAGGTATGAGCAGTTCTTC. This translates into CASSSSGRGRYEQFF.

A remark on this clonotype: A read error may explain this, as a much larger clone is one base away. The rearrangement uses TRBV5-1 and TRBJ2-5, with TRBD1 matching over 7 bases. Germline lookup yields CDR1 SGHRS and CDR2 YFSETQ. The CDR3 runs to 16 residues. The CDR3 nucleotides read TGCGCCGGCAGCCCCGCCCAGGACAGGCCCCAAGAGACCCAGTACTTC. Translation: CAGSPAQDRPQETQYF.

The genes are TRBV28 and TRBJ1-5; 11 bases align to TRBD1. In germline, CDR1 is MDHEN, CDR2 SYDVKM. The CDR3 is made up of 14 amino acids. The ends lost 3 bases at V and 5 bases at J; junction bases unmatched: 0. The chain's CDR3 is CASSLGQGDQPQHF. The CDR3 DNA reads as TGTGCCAGCAGTTTGGGACAGGGGGATCAGCCCCAGCATTTT.

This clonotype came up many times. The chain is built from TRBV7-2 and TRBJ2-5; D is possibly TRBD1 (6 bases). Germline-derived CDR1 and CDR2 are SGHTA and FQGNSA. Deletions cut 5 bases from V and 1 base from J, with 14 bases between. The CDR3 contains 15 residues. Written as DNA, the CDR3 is TGTGCCAGCAGCCGACGGCCGGACAGCCAAGAGACCCAGTACTTC. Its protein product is CASSRRPDSQETQYF.

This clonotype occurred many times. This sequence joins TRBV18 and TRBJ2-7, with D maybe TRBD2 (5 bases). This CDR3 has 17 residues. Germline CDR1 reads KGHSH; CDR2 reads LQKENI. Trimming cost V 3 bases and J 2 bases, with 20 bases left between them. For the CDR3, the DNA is TGTGCCAGCTCACCGAACCATAATCCGGACTGGCCCTACGAGCAGTACTTC. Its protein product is CASSPNHNPDWPYEQYF.

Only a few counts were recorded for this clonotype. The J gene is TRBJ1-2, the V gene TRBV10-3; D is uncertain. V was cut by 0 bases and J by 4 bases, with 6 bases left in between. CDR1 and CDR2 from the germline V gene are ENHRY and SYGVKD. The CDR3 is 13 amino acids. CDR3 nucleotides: TGTGCCATCAGTGAGTCGAGACCCTATGGCTACACCTTC. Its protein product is CAISESRPYGYTF.

Here the CDR3 DNA reads TGCGCCAGCAGCTTGGCTACAGGGAGCGCTGGAAACACCATATATTTT. Its protein is CASSLATGSAGNTIYF. J is TRBJ1-3 and V is TRBV5-1; maybe TRBD1 (6 bases). CDR1 is SGHRS, CDR2 YFSETQ, per germline. The ends were cut back, 0 bases at V and 2 bases at J, with 12 bases in the middle. The CDR3 has 16 amino acids.

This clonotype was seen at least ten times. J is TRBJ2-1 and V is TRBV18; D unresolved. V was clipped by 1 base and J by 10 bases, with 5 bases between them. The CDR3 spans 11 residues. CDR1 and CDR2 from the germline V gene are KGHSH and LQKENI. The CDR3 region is CASSPLGEQFF. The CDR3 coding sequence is TGTGCCAGCTCACCACTGGGAGAGCAGTTCTTC.

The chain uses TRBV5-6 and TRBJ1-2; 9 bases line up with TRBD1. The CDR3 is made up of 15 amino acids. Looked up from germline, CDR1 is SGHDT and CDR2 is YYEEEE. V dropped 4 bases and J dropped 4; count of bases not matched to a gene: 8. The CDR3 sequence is CASSPEGQGLYGYTF. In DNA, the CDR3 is TGTGCCAGCAGCCCGGAGGGACAGGGACTCTATGGCTACACCTTC.

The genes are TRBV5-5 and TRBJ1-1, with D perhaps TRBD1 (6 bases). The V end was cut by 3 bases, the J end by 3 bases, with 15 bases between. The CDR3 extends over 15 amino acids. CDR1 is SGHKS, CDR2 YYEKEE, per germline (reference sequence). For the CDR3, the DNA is TGTGCCAGCAGCTCGGGGGGGCTCCCCTACACTGAAGCTTTCTTT. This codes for CASSSGGLPYTEAFF.

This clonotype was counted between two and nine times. The CDR3 loop reads CASSLSGLAGRNEQFF. CDR3 DNA: TGTGCCAGTAGCTTATCGGGACTAGCGGGACGCAATGAGCAGTTCTTC. The V gene is TRBV19, the J gene TRBJ2-1; 13 nucleotides agree with TRBD2. The CDR3 consists of 16 residues. Germline CDR1 reads LNHDA; CDR2 reads SQIVND (reference sequence). Trimming cost V 6 bases and J 6 bases; bases outside gene matches: 8.

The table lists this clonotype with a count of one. DNA for the CDR3: TGTGCCAGCAGTTTAGGATTGGCGGGGGGCTACAATGAGCAGTTCTTC. It translates to CASSLGLAGGYNEQFF. This sequence joins TRBV27 and TRBJ2-1; 8 bases map to TRBD2. The germline V gene encodes CDR1 MNHEY and CDR2 SMNVEV (reference sequence). V dropped 2 bases and J dropped 3; count of bases not matched to a gene: 6. This CDR3 has 16 amino acids.

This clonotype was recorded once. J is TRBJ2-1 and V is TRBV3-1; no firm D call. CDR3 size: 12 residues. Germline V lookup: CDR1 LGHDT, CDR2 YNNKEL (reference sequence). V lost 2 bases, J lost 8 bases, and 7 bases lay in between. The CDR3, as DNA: TGTGCCAGCAGCCAAAAAATATATGAGCAGTTCTTC. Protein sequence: CASSQKIYEQFF.